The source of this T cell receptor (beta chain) is a study of cytotoxic CD8 clonotypes in ibrutinib-treated CLL. The method was immunoSEQ multiplex PCR; TCRdb's version includes in-frame clones alone and lacks a portion of them. Of roughly 13,000 clones in the sample, around 70% were seen once. This receptor was taken from a human donor with chronic lymphocytic leukemia. Sequencing was performed on PBMCs, taken before ibrutinib treatment.

As DNA, the CDR3 is TGTGCCAGTACCCGACTAGCGGGGGGGCCGGGTGAGCAGTTCTTC. Translated, it gives CASTRLAGGPGEQFF. The rearrangement joins TRBV19 to TRBJ2-1; 14 bases line up with TRBD2. Looked up from germline, CDR1 is LNHDA and CDR2 is SQIVND (reference sequence). The V gene end was trimmed by 7 bases and the J gene end by 9 bases; junction bases not matched to a gene: 8. This CDR3 is built from 15 residues.